The 10 T cell receptor beta chains presented below share a single source sample, sequenced in a study of T cell responses to AZD1222 COVID-19 vaccine. Sequencing was performed with immunoSEQ multiplex PCR; in TCRdb, only in-frame clones are kept and a portion is missing. The sample contains about 120,000 clones, 90% to 95% of which appear only once. Sequences were derived from peripheral blood, sampled on day 0 of AZD1222 vaccination. The receptors were gathered from an adult in good health.

The chain joins TRBV10-3 to TRBJ2-7; a weak D match, TRBD2 (5 bases). Germline values: CDR1 ENHRY, CDR2 SYGVKD. This CDR3 spans 12 amino acids. V lost 6 bases and J lost 0, with 6 bases in between. The CDR3 spells CAIREGSYEQYF. The DNA for the CDR3 is TGTGCCATCAGAGAGGGCTCCTACGAGCAGTACTTC.

As regards this clone: One end of the junction varies from germline; a read error may be responsible. The chain couples TRBV7-9 to TRBJ1-6; 8 bases fit TRBD1. The CDR3 runs to 12 residues. CDR1 is SEHNR, CDR2 FQNEAQ, per germline (reference sequence). CDR3 in amino acids: CASSLVQGVPFF. In DNA, the CDR3 is TGTGCCAGCAGCTTGGTACAGGGGGTCCCTTTCTTT. Variable domain in full (rest from reference TRBV7-9 and TRBJ1-6): DTGVSQNPRHKITKRGQNVTFRCDPISEHNRLYWYRQTLGQGPEFLTYFQNEAQLEKSRLLSDRFSAERPKGSFSTLEIQRTEQGDSAMYLCASSLVQGVPFFGNGTRLTVT.

The V gene is TRBV9, the J gene TRBJ1-3, with D unresolved. The V end was cut by 0 bases, the J end by 4 bases, with 8 bases between. Per germline, CDR1 SGDLS and CDR2 YYNGEE. This CDR3 spans 14 amino acids. Here the CDR3 DNA reads TGTGCCAGCAGCGTAGCTGTCGAGGGAAACACCATATATTTT. Protein sequence: CASSVAVEGNTIYF.

V is TRBV7-8 and J is TRBJ1-4, with 8 nucleotides matching TRBD1. The CDR3 is 14 amino acids. The trim removed 5 bases at V and 6 bases at J, leaving 5 bases unmatched. Germline CDR1 is SGHVS and CDR2 is FQNEAQ. The CDR3 nucleotides are TGTGCCAGCAGCCAGTGGGGACAGGATGAAAAACTGTTTTTT. Its protein is CASSQWGQDEKLFF.

Here the CDR3 reads CASSLQENTEAFF. The CDR3 nucleotides read TGTGCCAGCAGCTTGCAAGAGAACACTGAAGCTTTCTTT. J is TRBJ1-1 and V is TRBV5-4; D not resolved. Trimming pared 1 base from V and 1 base from J, leaving 5 bases between. This CDR3 comprises 13 residues. CDR1 is SGHNT, CDR2 YYREEE, per germline (reference sequence).

The DNA for the CDR3 is TGTGCCAGCAGCATACCGGGACAGTGGACCACAGATACGCAGTATTTT. It translates to CASSIPGQWTTDTQYF. The J gene is TRBJ2-3, the V gene TRBV5-4, with 7 positions matching TRBD1. Trimming at V came to 4 bases and at J to 2 bases, leaving 10 bases not matched to a gene. The germline gives CDR1 SGHNT, CDR2 YYREEE (reference sequence). CDR3 length equals 16 residues.

This chain links TRBV7-9 with TRBJ2-7; D is unclear. Germline V gene sequence: CDR1 SEHNR, CDR2 FQNEAQ (reference sequence). Deletions cut 3 bases from V and 0 bases from J, with 6 bases between. The CDR3 loop spans 13 amino acids. The CDR3 bases are TGTGCCAGCAGCTTTTTCAGCTCCTACGAGCAGTACTTC. Translating gives CASSFFSSYEQYF.

This chain uses TRBV7-9 with TRBJ1-2; possible D gene TRBD1, 5 bases. Germline CDR1 reads SEHNR; CDR2 reads FQNEAQ (reference sequence). This CDR3 contains 14 residues. The V end was cut by 3 bases, the J end by 2 bases, with 10 bases between. CDR3: CASSLYPGNYGYTF. The CDR3 nucleotides are TGTGCCAGCAGCTTGTACCCAGGGAACTATGGCTACACCTTC.

A single count supports this clone. This chain connects TRBV5-6 to TRBJ2-7, with 9 bases lining up with TRBD1. Trimming removed 6 bases from V and 3 bases from J; junction bases left unmatched: 7. The CDR3 is 14 amino acids. CDR1 is SGHDT and CDR2 is YYEEEE in the germline V gene. CDR3 sequence reads: CASKFGQGIYEQYF. The CDR3 DNA sequence: TGTGCCAGCAAGTTTGGACAGGGGATCTACGAGCAGTACTTC.

The chain uses TRBV5-4 and TRBJ2-3; possible D gene TRBD2, 5 bases. From germline, CDR1 is SGHNT and CDR2 YYREEE (reference sequence). Trimming pared 4 bases from V and 6 bases from J, leaving 9 bases between. This CDR3 has 12 amino acids. This CDR3 reads CASSIPSDTQYF. The CDR3 nucleotides are TGTGCCAGCAGCATACCTAGCGATACGCAGTATTTT.